One sample yielded the 6 T cell receptor delta chains listed below, sequenced in a study of γδ T cells in repeated Plasmodium falciparum infection. TCRdb repeated clone calling on the multiplex PCR reads with CATT. This table has 75,000 to 95,000 delta-chain clones, over 0.9% appearing once. Bulk repertoires came from Vgamma9/Vdelta2+ or Vdelta2-negative gammadelta T cells flow-sorted from PBMC. Sequencing used gamma-delta T cells from blood. These receptors originate from a pool of human donors (malaria-infected and uninfected, not separated).

About this clone itself: A single base is all that separates this from a far larger clone, so a read error is likely. The sample contains more than one DNA sequence encoding this CDR3. For the CDR3, the DNA is TGTGCTCTTGGGGAACCGACCCATTCCTCTAATGGGGGATACTACACCGATAAACTCATCTTC. It specifies CALGEPTHSSNGGYYTDKLIF. The V gene corresponds to TRDV1; no J gene was called; the D call TRDD3 from the table was never checked on the DNA. Germline V gene sequence: CDR1 TSWWSYY, CDR2 QGS. The CDR3 runs to 21 residues.

This clone occurred a few times. It differs at one base from a far larger clone, so likely a read error. This same CDR3 is encoded by further DNA sequences in the sample. No J gene was assigned, while the V gene was called as TRDV1; the table's D call of TRDD3 was not tested on the DNA. This CDR3 spans 16 amino acids. Germline lookup yields CDR1 TSWWSYY and CDR2 QGS. The CDR3 is CALVGTGGYNTDKLIF. In DNA form, the CDR3 reads TGTGCTCTTGTGGGTACTGGGGGATACAACACCGATAAACTCATCTTC.

This clone came up many times. TCRdb's listed protein matches a much larger clone and diverges from this DNA's translation at residue 4, likely through a read error; the protein shown comes from the DNA. The chain carries TRDV1 and TRDJ1; possible D gene TRDD2, 6 bases. The CDR3 extends over 23 amino acids. Germline CDR1 is TSWWSYY and CDR2 is QGS. For the CDR3, the DNA is TGTGCTCTTAGGGATCACATCCCTGTAGTGCCACCGGGGGTCCTACCGTACACCGATAAACTCATCTTT. As protein: CALRDHIPVVPPGVLPYTDKLIF.

In this sample, this clone turned up many times. The likely explanation is a read error, given a far larger clone one base away. The identical CDR3 is also encoded by other nucleotide sequences in the sample. V is TRDV2 and J is TRDJ1; D might be TRDD3 (6 bases). Germline CDR1 reads GEAIGNYY; CDR2 reads EKD. The germline V and J ends were trimmed by 0 bases and 7 bases, with 35 bases remaining between them. The CDR3 covers 21 residues. DNA for the CDR3: TGTGCCTGTGACACCGATAACGGCTCTGGGGATTGCGGCCATCCCCTGGGTAAACTCATCTTT. It specifies CACDTDNGSGDCGHPLGKLIF.

As for this clone: The TCRdb protein comes from a much larger clone and disagrees with this DNA's translation at residue 8, likely due to a read error; the protein given here is derived from the DNA. The V call is TRDV2, the J call TRDJ1, with D maybe TRDD3 (5 bases). TCRdb does not report a J gene; here it was assigned by matching the DNA to germline references. The CDR3 is 18 amino acids. CDR1 and CDR2 (germline): GEAIGNYY, EKD. The V and J ends lost 0 bases and 2 bases respectively, with 21 bases between them. As DNA, the CDR3 is TGTGCCTGTGACACCGTCTCCAGGGGAATACACGGGACCGATAAACTCATCTTT. It translates to CACDTVSRGIHGTDKLIF.

Worth noting for this clone: The protein held in TCRdb is that of a much larger clone and does not match this DNA's translation at residue 7, likely because of a read error; the protein shown is translated from the DNA. The J gene is TRDJ1, the V gene TRDV1; TRDD3 is a possible D gene (6 bases). The J gene, not given by TCRdb, was assigned here from a germline match of the nucleotide sequence. The CDR3 loop spans 19 amino acids. V gave up 3 bases and J gave up 8 bases, with 31 bases separating them. Germline lookup yields CDR1 TSWWSYY and CDR2 QGS. The DNA for the CDR3 is TGTGCTCTTGGGGAGCGGCTCTGGGGACCGGCTCCGGCCCCAATCAAACTCATCTTT. This translates into CALGERLWGPAPAPIKLIF.